The next 19 T cell receptor beta chains were all read from a single sample in a study of T cells in Graves' hyperthyroidism and ophthalmopathy. RNA transcripts gave rise to amplified TCR beta CDR3 regions. Carried out on the TCR CDR3, a first-round RT-PCR used the HTBI primer set. TCRdb re-called the multiplex PCR reads with MiXCR, one entry per CDR3 protein. This table holds about 710,000 distinct CDR3 sequences, roughly 15% found once. The specimen sequenced was blood. These receptors originate from a young man with Graves' hyperthyroidism.

This clonotype was observed a few times. The rearrangement joins TRBV10-3 to TRBJ1-6; TRBD1 agrees at 12 bases. The CDR3 extends over 18 amino acids. The trim removed 2 bases at V and 7 bases at J, leaving 9 bases unmatched. Germline V gene data show CDR1 as ENHRY and CDR2 as SYGVKD. The CDR3 loop is CAISEEGQGANLNSPLHF. CDR3 bases: TGTGCCATCAGTGAGGAGGGACAGGGGGCGAATCTCAATTCACCCCTCCACTTT.

For the CDR3, the DNA is TGTGCCAGCAGCTCGGCCCCCGGGGGGGAGACCCAGTACTTC. Encoded protein: CASSSAPGGETQYF. The chain combines TRBV7-9 with TRBJ2-5; 7 nucleotides line up with TRBD2. The CDR3 is 14 residues long. Germline values: CDR1 SEHNR, CDR2 FQNEAQ (reference sequence). After removal of 4 bases from V and 5 bases from J, the junction contained 7 bases not matched to a gene.

The sample holds a few counts of this clonotype. The chain has TRBV6-5 and TRBJ2-1; D is uncertain. Per germline, CDR1 MNHEY and CDR2 SVGAGI. The CDR3 contains 15 residues. V was cut by 0 bases and J by 6 bases, with 12 bases left in between. The CDR3 here is CASSYSPGSGNEQFF. The CDR3, as DNA: TGTGCCAGCAGTTACTCGCCGGGCTCGGGCAATGAGCAGTTCTTC.

This clonotype was counted between two and nine times. The genes are TRBV7-9 and TRBJ2-7; possible D gene TRBD1, 6 bases. The V end lost 6 bases, the J end lost 2 bases, and 17 bases lay between the germline ends. Germline loops: CDR1 SEHNR, CDR2 FQNEAQ (reference sequence). CDR3 size: 15 residues. CDR3 sequence reads: CASSKRQATTYEQYF. The DNA of the CDR3 is TGTGCCAGCAGTAAAAGACAGGCCACCACCTACGAGCAGTACTTC. Full variable domain (missing parts from reference TRBV7-9 and TRBJ2-7): DTGVSQNPRHKITKRGQNVTFRCDPISEHNRLYWYRQTLGQGPEFLTYFQNEAQLEKSRLLSDRFSAERPKGSFSTLEIQRTEQGDSAMYLCASSKRQATTYEQYFGPGTRLTVT.

This clonotype has a count of ten or more. V and J are TRBV28 and TRBJ2-7, with TRBD1 as a possible D gene (6 bases). This CDR3 has 15 residues. Trimming stripped 6 bases from V and 5 bases from J, with 20 bases between. CDR1 is MDHEN and CDR2 is SYDVKM in the germline V gene. As DNA, the CDR3 is TGTGCCAGCAGCTTCCCTGGTACAGGGCCCAACGAGCAGTACTTC. Its translation is CASSFPGTGPNEQYF.

This chain uses TRBV2 with TRBJ2-7, with D possibly TRBD1 on 6 matching bases. Germline CDR1 reads SNHLY; CDR2 reads FYNNEI. The CDR3 is 14 residues long. With 6 bases removed from V and 2 bases from J, the gap between germline ends came to 14 bases. CDR3 coding DNA: TGTGCCAGCAGGGAACAGGGCTATACCTACGAGCAGTACTTC. Protein sequence: CASREQGYTYEQYF.

The chain combines TRBV2 with TRBJ2-3; TRBD2 aligns across 7 bases. This CDR3 has 15 residues. The trim removed 3 bases at V and 1 base at J, leaving 4 bases unmatched. The germline V gene encodes CDR1 SNHLY and CDR2 FYNNEI. The DNA for the CDR3 is TGTGCCAGCAGTGAGGGCGCGGGAGGCACAGATACGCAGTATTTT. Translated, it gives CASSEGAGGTDTQYF.

This clonotype was seen ten or more times. The chain employs TRBV4-2 and TRBJ2-7; 11 nucleotides line up with TRBD2. Trimming at V came to 3 bases and at J to 3 bases, leaving 4 bases not matched to a gene. There are 15 residues in the CDR3. The germline gives CDR1 LGHNA, CDR2 YNFKEQ. This CDR3 is CASSHTGLADYEQYF. In DNA form, the CDR3 reads TGTGCCAGCAGCCACACGGGACTAGCGGACTACGAGCAGTACTTC.

Comment on this clonotype: A read error may produce the germline difference seen at one junction end. The genes are TRBV19 and TRBJ2-1; 9 nucleotides align to TRBD2. The CDR3 length is 15 residues. The germline gives CDR1 LNHDA, CDR2 SQIVND (reference sequence). CDR3 in DNA: TGTGCCAGTAGTCCAGGGACTAGCTCCTACAATGGGCAGTTCTTC. This translates into CASSPGTSSYNGQFF.

The J gene is TRBJ2-7, the V gene TRBV28; D tentatively reads TRBD1 or TRBD2 (5 bases each). CDR3 length equals 14 residues. The germline gives CDR1 MDHEN, CDR2 SYDVKM. The V and J ends lost 7 bases and 5 bases respectively, with 18 bases between them. The DNA of the CDR3 is TGTGCCAGCACCGGTCTGGGGGTGCACCACGAGCAGTACTTC. Its protein is CASTGLGVHHEQYF.

The V call is TRBV12-3 or TRBV12-4, the J call TRBJ2-2, with TRBD2 identical over 7 bases. Trimming at V came to 4 bases and at J to 2 bases, leaving 4 bases not matched to a gene. The CDR3 sequence is 15 residues long. The CDR3 DNA sequence: TGTGCCAGCAGTTCTTTGGGACTAAACACCGGGGAGCTGTTTTTT. Amino acids: CASSSLGLNTGELFF.

This clonotype was picked up many times. J is TRBJ1-2 and V is TRBV6-1; D is ambiguous. The CDR3 runs 14 residues. Germline V gene sequence: CDR1 MNHNS, CDR2 SASEGT. Trimming removed 5 bases from V and 3 bases from J, with 13 bases in between. The CDR3 nucleotides read TGTGCCAGCAGTTACAACCTGGCTTACTATGGCTACACCTTC. This sequence encodes CASSYNLAYYGYTF.

The V call is TRBV2, the J call TRBJ2-3; 10 bases line up with TRBD2. V lost 6 bases and J lost 2; bases outside the gene matches: 17. CDR1 SNHLY and CDR2 FYNNEI come from the germline V gene. The CDR3 totals 19 residues. The CDR3 spells CASRGASGRSHPYTDTQYF. DNA of the CDR3: TGTGCCAGCAGGGGGGCTAGCGGGAGATCCCACCCGTACACAGATACGCAGTATTTT.

The chain joins TRBV9 to TRBJ1-6; a weak D match, TRBD1 (6 bases). The V gene lost 0 bases and the J gene lost 10 bases, with 11 bases spanning the gap. This CDR3 is 14 amino acids long. Germline values: CDR1 SGDLS, CDR2 YYNGEE. The CDR3 nucleotides are TGTGCCAGCAGCGTAGGAGGGGGGCGGTCACCCCTCCACTTT. Protein sequence: CASSVGGGRSPLHF.

This chain connects TRBV4-1 to TRBJ2-1; 10 nucleotides match TRBD2. The germline V gene encodes CDR1 MGHRA and CDR2 YSYEKL. V was pared by 4 bases and J by 9 bases, with 15 bases of the junction left unmatched. The CDR3 has 17 amino acids. CDR3 DNA: TGCGCCAGCAGCCCTAGCGGGAGCACGTTGGGACGGAGTGAGCAGTTCTTC. Encoded protein: CASSPSGSTLGRSEQFF.

The V and J genes are TRBV11-1 and TRBJ2-1, with 7 nucleotides matching TRBD2. CDR3 length equals 13 residues. Germline CDR1 is SGHAT and CDR2 is FQDESV (reference sequence). Losses at the gene ends were 9 bases for V and 9 bases for J; bases not matched to a gene: 11. CDR3 sequence: CASHKAGRFEQFF. CDR3 sequence (DNA): TGTGCCAGTCATAAAGCGGGAAGGTTTGAGCAGTTCTTC. Looking up the rest from reference TRBV11-1 and TRBJ2-1 gives the full variable domain: EAEVAQSPRYKITEKSQAVAFWCDPISGHATLYWYRQILGQGPELLVQFQDESVVDDSQLPKDRFSAERLKGVDSTLKIQPAELGDSAMYLCASHKAGRFEQFFGPGTRLTVL.

This clonotype was observed a handful of times. The chain couples TRBV10-3 to TRBJ2-7, with 10 bases lining up with TRBD1. Germline trimming cut 0 bases from V and 3 bases from J; bases unmatched to any gene: 8. This CDR3 region has 17 residues. Germline V gives CDR1 ENHRY, CDR2 SYGVKD. The CDR3: CAISESISGQGGYEQYF. The CDR3 DNA sequence: TGTGCCATCAGTGAGTCGATTTCAGGACAGGGGGGCTACGAGCAGTACTTC.

A few counts support this clonotype. The chain recombines TRBV12-3 or TRBV12-4 with TRBJ1-6; D not resolved. The CDR3 has 13 residues. Trimming took off 6 bases at V and 10 bases at J, with 13 bases between the two ends. In DNA, the CDR3 is TGTGCCAGCAGCCCCCCGGGCGGGTCACCCCTCCACTTT. Amino acids: CASSPPGGSPLHF.

V gene TRBV19 combines with J gene TRBJ2-2; no definite D call. Per the germline V gene, CDR1 is LNHDA and CDR2 is SQIVND (reference sequence). V lost 7 bases and J 3 bases, leaving 18 bases between the germline ends. This CDR3 has 16 amino acids. The CDR3 sequence is CASTYFRVQDTGELFF. DNA for the CDR3: TGTGCCAGTACTTATTTTCGGGTCCAAGACACCGGGGAGCTGTTTTTT.